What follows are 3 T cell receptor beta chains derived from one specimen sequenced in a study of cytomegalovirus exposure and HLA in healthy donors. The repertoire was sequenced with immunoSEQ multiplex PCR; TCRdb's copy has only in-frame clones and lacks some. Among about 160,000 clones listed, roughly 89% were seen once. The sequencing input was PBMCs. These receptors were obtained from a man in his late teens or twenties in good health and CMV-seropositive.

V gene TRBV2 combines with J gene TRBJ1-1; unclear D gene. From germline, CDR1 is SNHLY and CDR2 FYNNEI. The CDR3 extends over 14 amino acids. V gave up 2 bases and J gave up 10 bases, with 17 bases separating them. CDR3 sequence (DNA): TGTGCCAGCAGTGAACGTAGTAGCGGCATTGGAGCTTTCTTT. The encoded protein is CASSERSSGIGAFF. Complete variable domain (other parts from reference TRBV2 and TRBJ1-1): EPEVTQTPSHQVTQMGQEVILRCVPISNHLYFYWYRQILGQKVEFLVSFYNNEISEKSEIFDDQFSVERPDGSNFTLKIRSTKLEDSAMYFCASSERSSGIGAFFGQGTRLTVV.

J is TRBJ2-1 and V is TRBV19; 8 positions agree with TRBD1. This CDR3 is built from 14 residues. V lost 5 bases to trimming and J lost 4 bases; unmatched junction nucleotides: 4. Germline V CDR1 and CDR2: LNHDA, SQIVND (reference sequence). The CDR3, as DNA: TGTGCCAGTAGTGTACAGGGGGTTTACAATGAGCAGTTCTTC. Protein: CASSVQGVYNEQFF.

This chain's CDR3 is CASSEETVVYGYTF. The DNA for the CDR3 is TGTGCCAGCAGTGAAGAGACAGTCGTTTATGGCTACACCTTC. The rearrangement links TRBV2 to TRBJ1-2; tentatively, D is TRBD1 (5 bases). There are 14 residues in the CDR3. Germline loops: CDR1 SNHLY, CDR2 FYNNEI. The V gene lost 1 base and the J gene lost 5 bases, with 11 bases spanning the gap.